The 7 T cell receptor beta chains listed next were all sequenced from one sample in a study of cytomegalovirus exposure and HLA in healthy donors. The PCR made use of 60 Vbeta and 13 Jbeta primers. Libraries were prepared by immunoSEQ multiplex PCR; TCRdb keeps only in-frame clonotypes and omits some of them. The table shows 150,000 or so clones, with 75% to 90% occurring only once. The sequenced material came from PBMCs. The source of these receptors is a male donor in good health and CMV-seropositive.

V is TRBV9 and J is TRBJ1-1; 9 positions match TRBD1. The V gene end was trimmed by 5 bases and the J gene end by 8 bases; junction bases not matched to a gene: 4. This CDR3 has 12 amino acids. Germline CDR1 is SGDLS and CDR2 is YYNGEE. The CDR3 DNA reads TGTGCCAGCAGAGGGGGACAGGGAGAAGCTTTCTTT. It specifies CASRGGQGEAFF.

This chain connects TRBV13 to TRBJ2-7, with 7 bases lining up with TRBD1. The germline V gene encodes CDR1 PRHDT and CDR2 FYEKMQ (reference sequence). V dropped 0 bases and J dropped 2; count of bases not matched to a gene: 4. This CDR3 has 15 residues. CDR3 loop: CASSLGPGQTYEQYF. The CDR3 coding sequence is TGTGCCAGCAGCTTAGGACCGGGACAGACCTACGAGCAGTACTTC.

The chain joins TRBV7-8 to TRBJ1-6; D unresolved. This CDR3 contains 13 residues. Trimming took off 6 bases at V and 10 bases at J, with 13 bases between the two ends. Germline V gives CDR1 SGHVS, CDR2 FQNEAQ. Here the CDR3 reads CASSWQFNSPLHF. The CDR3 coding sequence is TGTGCCAGCAGTTGGCAATTCAACTCACCCCTCCACTTT.

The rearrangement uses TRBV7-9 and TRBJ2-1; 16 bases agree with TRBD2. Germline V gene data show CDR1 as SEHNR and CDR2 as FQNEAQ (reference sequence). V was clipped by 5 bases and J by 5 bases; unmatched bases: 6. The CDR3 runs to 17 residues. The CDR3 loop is CASSGTSGRADNNEQFF. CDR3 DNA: TGTGCCAGCAGCGGGACTAGCGGGAGGGCGGACAACAATGAGCAGTTCTTC.

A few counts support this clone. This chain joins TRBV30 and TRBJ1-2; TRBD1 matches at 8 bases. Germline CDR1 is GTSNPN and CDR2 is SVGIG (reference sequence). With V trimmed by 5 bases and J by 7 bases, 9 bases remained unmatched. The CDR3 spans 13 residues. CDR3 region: CAWSPQGVLGYTF. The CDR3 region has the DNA TGTGCCTGGTCTCCACAGGGGGTTCTTGGCTACACCTTC.

CDR3 amino acids: CASSPRVRDRSTEAFF. The DNA of the CDR3 is TGTGCCAGCTCACCAAGGGTGCGGGATAGGAGCACTGAAGCTTTCTTT. V and J are TRBV18 and TRBJ1-1; D gene ambiguous. The CDR3 is 16 amino acids. The germline V and J ends were trimmed by 2 bases and 4 bases, with 17 bases remaining between them. CDR1 and CDR2 from the germline V gene are KGHSH and LQKENI.

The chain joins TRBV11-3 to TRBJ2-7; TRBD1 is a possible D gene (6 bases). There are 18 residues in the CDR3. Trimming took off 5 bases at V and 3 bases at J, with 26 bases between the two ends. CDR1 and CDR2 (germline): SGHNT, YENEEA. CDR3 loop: CASSPGAGASRTFYEQYF. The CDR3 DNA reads TGTGCCAGCAGCCCTGGGGCAGGGGCTAGCAGAACCTTCTACGAGCAGTACTTC.